The 4 T cell receptor beta chains below all came from one sample that was sequenced in a study of OX40 agonist ivuxolimab in advanced cancers. The library was made by the immunoSEQ multiplex PCR assay. What TCRdb holds here is the immuneACCESS table cut down to in-frame rearrangements. Part of the clones is not present; checked against another copy, under half of the missing clones reflect an unresolved V gene, and the others are unexplained. The sample profile shows tens of thousands of clones; about nine tenths of them were found once. Approximately 3% of the sample lies in the top ten. The material sequenced was CD4+ or CD8+ T cells sorted from blood, taken in a trial of the OX40 agonist ivuxolimab. The receptors were sampled from an adult with an advanced solid tumor such as melanoma, head and neck, liver or kidney cancer.

The rearrangement links TRBV6-5 to TRBJ2-3, with TRBD2 matching over 10 bases. This CDR3 region has 15 residues. Trimming cost V 0 bases and J 6 bases; bases outside gene matches: 3. Germline V gives CDR1 MNHEY, CDR2 SVGAGI. CDR3 coding DNA: TGTGCCAGCAGTTACTCGGCTAGCGGGAGTGATACGCAGTATTTT. The encoded protein is CASSYSASGSDTQYF.

This chain uses TRBV5-8 with TRBJ2-3, with D unresolved. Deletions cut 1 base from V and 0 bases from J, with 9 bases between. This CDR3 is 15 amino acids long. Germline V gene data show CDR1 as SGHTS and CDR2 as YDEGEE. Here the CDR3 reads CASSLRLESTDTQYF. CDR3 DNA: TGTGCCAGCAGCTTGCGGCTAGAGAGCACAGATACGCAGTATTTT.

The genes are TRBV5-6 and TRBJ2-5, with 8 positions matching TRBD2. CDR1 is SGHDT, CDR2 YYEEEE, per germline. The CDR3 loop spans 15 amino acids. J was trimmed by 5 bases and V by 0 bases; bases with no gene match: 6. Here the CDR3 reads CASSLDAGGSETQYF. CDR3 DNA: TGTGCCAGCAGCTTGGATGCGGGAGGCTCCGAGACCCAGTACTTC.

The chain carries TRBV30 and TRBJ1-1; a possible D gene is TRBD1 (5 bases). The V end was cut by 5 bases, the J end by 4 bases, with 11 bases between. The CDR3 consists of 12 residues. Germline V lookup: CDR1 GTSNPN, CDR2 SVGIG (reference sequence). CDR3 DNA sequence: TGTGCCTGGGTGGGGGGAGGCACTGAAGCTTTCTTT. Its protein is CAWVGGGTEAFF.